A single sample gave rise to the 25 T cell receptor beta chains below, sequenced in a study of Graves' ophthalmopathy and Graves' hyperthyroidism. RNA transcripts served as template for amplifying TCR beta CDR3 sequences. A first-round RT-PCR used HTBI primers, followed by a second-round multiplex PCR. TCRdb called the multiplex PCR reads again in MiXCR, with one record for every CDR3 protein. Counted here are hundreds of thousands of distinct CDR3 sequences, roughly 39% occurring once; the ten biggest clones make up around 3%. The sequenced material came from peripheral blood. Receptors were obtained from an adult man with Graves' ophthalmopathy.

The chain is built from TRBV12-3 or TRBV12-4 and TRBJ2-5; 9 positions match TRBD1. CDR3 size: 13 residues. With 6 bases clipped from V and 7 bases from J, the junction kept 6 bases outside the gene matches. DNA for the CDR3: TGTGCCAGCAGGCCGGGACAGGGTGGGACCCAGTACTTC. It yields the protein CASRPGQGGTQYF.

This clonotype has just a few counts. V and J are TRBV5-1 and TRBJ1-6, with D maybe TRBD1 (5 bases). The germline V and J ends were trimmed by 4 bases and 5 bases, with 16 bases remaining between them. CDR3 size: 16 residues. Looked up from germline, CDR1 is SGHRS and CDR2 is YFSETQ. The CDR3 region is CASSAGTFDDNSPLHF. The CDR3 bases are TGCGCCAGCAGCGCCGGGACCTTTGATGATAATTCACCCCTCCACTTT.

This clonotype was detected a few times. The rearrangement joins TRBV2 to TRBJ2-2; D gene unclear. V gave up 5 bases and J gave up 3 bases, with 13 bases separating them. Germline V gene sequence: CDR1 SNHLY, CDR2 FYNNEI. The CDR3 covers 15 residues. CDR3 DNA sequence: TGTGCCAGCAGTTACTCGACCTCTCACACCGGGGAGCTGTTTTTT. Translation gives CASSYSTSHTGELFF.

V and J are TRBV25-1 and TRBJ2-1, with no clear D. Germline CDR1 reads MGHDK; CDR2 reads SYGVNS. The CDR3 length is 13 residues. V gave up 2 bases and J gave up 7 bases, with 9 bases separating them. The chain's CDR3 is CASSETVINEQFF. CDR3 bases: TGTGCCAGCAGTGAAACCGTCATTAATGAGCAGTTCTTC.

Concerning this clonotype: A read error may account for a junction end that differs from germline. This chain joins TRBV7-9 and TRBJ1-4, with D perhaps TRBD1 (5 bases). This CDR3 has 13 residues. Germline loops: CDR1 SEHNR, CDR2 FQNEAQ (reference sequence). The CDR3 DNA reads as TGTGCTAGCAGCCGGGGGGGGACTGAAAAACTGCTTTTT. This codes for CASSRGGTEKLLF.

This clonotype was seen only a few times. This chain connects TRBV20-1 to TRBJ2-7; a possible D gene is TRBD1 (6 bases). The CDR3 spans 13 residues. V lost 3 bases and J lost 3, with 12 bases in between. In germline, CDR1 is DFQATT, CDR2 SNEGSKA (reference sequence). The CDR3 loop reads CSARTGTLYEQYF. The CDR3 bases are TGCAGTGCTAGGACCGGGACACTCTACGAGCAGTACTTC.

V is TRBV29-1 and J is TRBJ2-5, with 9 bases lining up with TRBD2. With 8 bases clipped from V and 4 bases from J, the junction kept 5 bases outside the gene matches. Germline-derived CDR1 and CDR2 are SQVTM and ANQGSEA. This CDR3 has 12 residues. CDR3 DNA sequence: TGCAGCCAAGATAGCGGGAGAGAGACCCAGTACTTC. Amino acids: CSQDSGRETQYF. Full variable domain (remainder filled in from reference TRBV29-1 and TRBJ2-5): SAVISQKPSRDICQRGTSLTIQCQVDSQVTMMFWYRQQPGQSLTLIATANQGSEATYESGFVIDKFPISRPNLTFSTLTVSNMSPEDSSIYLCSQDSGRETQYFGPGTRLLVL.

The CDR3 sequence: CAISTTSSYEQYF. In DNA form, the CDR3 reads TGTGCCATCAGTACGACCTCCTCCTACGAGCAGTACTTC. The V call is TRBV10-3, the J call TRBJ2-7; the D is unclear. The germline gives CDR1 ENHRY, CDR2 SYGVKD. This CDR3 is 13 amino acids long. The V end lost 5 bases, the J end lost 0 bases, and 8 bases lay between the germline ends.

In regard to this clonotype: One base away lies a much larger clone, so this may be a sequencing read error. The chain is built from TRBV6-1 and TRBJ2-2, with D possibly matching TRBD1 (6 bases). Germline lookup yields CDR1 MNHNS and CDR2 SASEGT. The CDR3 covers 15 residues. V was trimmed by 5 bases and J by 2 bases, leaving 12 bases between them. CDR3 nucleotides: TGTGCCAGCAGTACCCGGGACAAAAACACCGGGGAGCTGTTTTTT. Its translation: CASSTRDKNTGELFF.

This clonotype has just a few counts. V gene TRBV20-1 combines with J gene TRBJ1-1, with D possibly being TRBD1 (5 bases). The germline CDR1 and CDR2 sequences are DFQATT and SNEGSKA (reference sequence). This CDR3 has 16 amino acids. V lost 3 bases and J lost 4, with 21 bases in between. CDR3 amino acids: CSASRKGRGFITEAFF. The DNA of the CDR3 is TGCAGTGCTAGTAGAAAAGGGAGGGGTTTCATCACTGAAGCTTTCTTT.

This clonotype was seen repeatedly, ten times or more. This chain joins TRBV19 and TRBJ2-7; no clear D gene. The CDR3 consists of 13 residues. The germline V gene encodes CDR1 LNHDA and CDR2 SQIVND (reference sequence). V lost 3 bases to trimming and J lost 7 bases, with 13 bases between them. In DNA form, the CDR3 reads TGTGCCAGTAGTATTGTCCCAACGAGGGAGCAGTACTTC. This translates into CASSIVPTREQYF. The full variable domain, completed using reference TRBV19 and TRBJ2-7, is DGGITQSPKYLFRKEGQNVTLSCEQNLNHDAMYWYRQDPGQGLRLIYYSQIVNDFQKGDIAEGYSVSREKKESFPLTVTSAQKNPTAFYLCASSIVPTREQYFGPGTRLTVT.

In the case of this clonotype: A single base separates this from a much larger clone, so it may be a read error. The rearrangement uses TRBV7-2 and TRBJ1-5, with 7 bases aligning to TRBD1. Unmatched junction bases numbered 11, after V lost 5 bases and J lost 4 bases. This CDR3 contains 16 residues. Germline V CDR1 and CDR2: SGHTA, FQGNSA. In nucleotides, the CDR3 is TGTGCCAGCAGCGGAGGGGGCAGGGCTAGAAATCAGCCCCAGCATTTT. This sequence encodes CASSGGGRARNQPQHF.

To note about this clonotype: Because it lacks the conserved phenylalanine or tryptophan at the end, this CDR3 is likely a read error. This chain joins TRBV7-6 and TRBJ1-6; a weak D match, TRBD1 (5 bases). This CDR3 is built from 13 residues. Germline CDR1 SGHVS, CDR2 FNYEAQ. V dropped 2 bases and J dropped 10 bases, with 9 bases sitting between them. The CDR3 protein is CASSLRRDSPLHL. The CDR3 DNA sequence: TGTGCCAGCAGCTTACGACGGGACTCACCCCTCCACCTT.

This clonotype has at least ten counts. The J gene is TRBJ1-2, the V gene TRBV7-2, with 7 bases identical to TRBD1. The germline V gene encodes CDR1 SGHTA and CDR2 FQGNSA. The trim removed 3 bases at V and 0 bases at J, leaving 13 bases unmatched. The CDR3 is made up of 18 amino acids. CDR3 in DNA: TGTGCCAGCAGCTTGGGATGGTCGGTGACAGGGTCTAACTATGGCTACACCTTC. Its protein is CASSLGWSVTGSNYGYTF.

In this sample, this clonotype turned up many times. This sequence joins TRBV7-2 and TRBJ1-5; D remains unclear. The CDR3 is made up of 17 amino acids. V shed 0 bases and J shed 0 bases, with 12 bases lying between them. Germline values: CDR1 SGHTA, CDR2 FQGNSA. CDR3 nucleotide sequence: TGTGCCAGCAGCTTAGCGGGAGACGCCTATAGCAATCAGCCCCAGCATTTT. Translation gives CASSLAGDAYSNQPQHF.

The rearrangement uses TRBV5-4 and TRBJ1-6; D gene uncertain. Germline V gene lookup returns CDR1 SGHNT and CDR2 YYREEE (reference sequence). Trimming cost V 9 bases and J 6 bases, with 13 bases left between them. The CDR3 is 13 amino acids. CDR3 protein: CATQRASNSPLHF. The CDR3 nucleotides are TGTGCCACCCAGCGCGCCAGTAATTCACCCCTCCACTTT. Based on the CDR3 plus reference TRBV5-4 and TRBJ1-6, the full variable domain is ETGVTQSPTHLIKTRGQQVTLRCSSQSGHNTVSWYQQALGQGPQFIFQYYREEENGRGNFPPRFSGLQFPNYSSELNVNALELDDSALYLCATQRASNSPLHFGNGTRLTVT.

This clonotype was seen once. V gene TRBV20-1 combines with J gene TRBJ1-2; TRBD1 matches at 7 bases. Germline CDR1 is DFQATT and CDR2 is SNEGSKA (reference sequence). The CDR3 sequence is 11 residues long. This chain's CDR3 is CSLAGGYGYTF. In DNA form, the CDR3 reads TGCAGCTTAGCAGGGGGCTATGGCTACACCTTC.

This clonotype was counted ten times or more. The J gene is TRBJ1-2, the V gene TRBV4-2, with 9 bases lining up with TRBD1. V lost 3 bases and J lost 8; bases outside the gene matches: 10. Germline V gene lookup returns CDR1 LGHNA and CDR2 YNFKEQ. The CDR3 consists of 15 residues. The CDR3 region is CASSQSPGTGLGYTF. The DNA of the CDR3 is TGTGCCAGCAGCCAGAGTCCCGGGACAGGGTTAGGCTACACCTTC.

The V gene is TRBV19, the J gene TRBJ1-5, with 11 bases aligning to TRBD1. The CDR3 spans 16 residues. CDR1 LNHDA and CDR2 SQIVND come from the germline V gene (reference sequence). The CDR3 region is CARDPGQGANDQPQHF. CDR3 nucleotide sequence: TGTGCTAGAGATCCCGGACAGGGGGCGAATGATCAGCCCCAGCATTTT.

This clonotype came up many times. This chain joins TRBV13 and TRBJ2-7, with 11 bases matching TRBD2. J lost 2 bases, V lost 5 bases, and 5 bases had no gene match. The CDR3 is made up of 15 amino acids. Germline V CDR1 and CDR2: PRHDT, FYEKMQ (reference sequence). CDR3: CASSGSSGGPYEQYF. Here the CDR3 DNA reads TGTGCCAGCAGCGGATCTAGCGGGGGGCCCTACGAGCAGTACTTC. The full variable domain, in which reference TRBV13 and TRBJ2-7 provide the parts outside the CDR3, is AAGVIQSPRHLIKEKRETATLKCYPIPRHDTVYWYQQGPGQDPQFLISFYEKMQSDKGSIPDRFSAQQFSDYHSELNMSSLELGDSALYFCASSGSSGGPYEQYFGPGTRLTVT.

Many counts were recorded for this clonotype. The V and J genes are TRBV10-3 and TRBJ1-3; 7 bases line up with TRBD1. This CDR3 has 14 residues. V lost 7 bases, J lost 0 bases, and 3 bases stayed unmatched. Per the germline V gene, CDR1 is ENHRY and CDR2 is SYGVKD. The chain's CDR3 is CAIKGTDSGNTIYF. The CDR3 DNA is TGTGCCATCAAAGGGACAGACTCTGGAAACACCATATATTTT.

The chain recombines TRBV11-2 with TRBJ1-2, with D possibly being TRBD1 (6 bases). V lost 3 bases and J 4 bases, leaving 12 bases between the germline ends. Germline CDR1 SGHAT, CDR2 FQNNGV. This CDR3 has 14 amino acids. The CDR3 DNA follows: TGTGCCAGCAGCTTCGAACGGGGGGCCTATGGCTACACCTTC. Translating it yields CASSFERGAYGYTF.

The chain recombines TRBV2 with TRBJ1-3; TRBD1 might be the D (5 bases). CDR1 and CDR2 (germline): SNHLY, FYNNEI. Trimming pared 7 bases from V and 8 bases from J, leaving 18 bases between. The length of the CDR3 is 14 residues. CDR3 residues: CASTATRRGYTIYF. The CDR3 DNA sequence: TGTGCCAGCACGGCAACCCGCCGGGGCTACACCATATATTTT.

The table lists this clonotype with many counts. This rearrangement joins TRBV6-1 to TRBJ2-6, with a weak D call TRBD1 (7 bases). Germline V gene data show CDR1 as MNHNS and CDR2 as SASEGT. With 8 bases removed from V and 0 bases from J, the gap between germline ends came to 11 bases. The CDR3 contains 15 residues. The CDR3 spells CASQGGNSGANVLTF. The CDR3 coding sequence is TGTGCCAGCCAGGGGGGAAACTCTGGGGCCAACGTCCTGACTTTC.

The J gene is TRBJ2-7, the V gene TRBV7-6, with D tentatively TRBD2 (5 bases). The V gene lost 5 bases and the J gene lost 7 bases, with 15 bases spanning the gap. The CDR3 spans 13 residues. Per germline, CDR1 SGHVS and CDR2 FNYEAQ. DNA of the CDR3: TGTGCCAGCAGCCCAGACTACACCGGGGAGCAGTACTTC. As protein: CASSPDYTGEQYF.